This entry lists 30 T cell receptor beta chains sequenced from one sample in a study of blood T cell repertoires in COVID-19. Sequencing was performed with immunoSEQ multiplex PCR; in TCRdb, only in-frame clones are kept and a portion is missing. In the table there are 540,000 or so clones, 85% to 90% of which are singletons. Sequencing was done on a sample of peripheral blood. The source is a woman between 50 and 59 years old with COVID-19, enrolled during active disease.

The rearrangement joins TRBV27 to TRBJ1-2; TRBD1 is a possible D gene (5 bases). CDR3 size: 14 residues. V was pared by 8 bases and J by 0 bases, with 13 bases between. Germline V gives CDR1 MNHEY, CDR2 SMNVEV (reference sequence). This CDR3 is CASGFSTANYGYTF. DNA of the CDR3: TGTGCCAGCGGGTTCTCGACAGCTAACTATGGCTACACCTTC.

The V gene is TRBV5-6, the J gene TRBJ1-1, with 8 bases identical to TRBD1. Trimming removed 7 bases from V and 0 bases from J; junction bases left unmatched: 8. Germline lookup yields CDR1 SGHDT and CDR2 YYEEEE. This CDR3 region has 15 residues. The CDR3 spells CASGRDRNLNTEAFF. The CDR3 region has the DNA TGTGCCAGCGGCCGGGACAGGAACCTGAACACTGAAGCTTTCTTT.

The rearrangement links TRBV10-2 to TRBJ1-6, with D possibly matching TRBD1 (6 bases). The germline CDR1 and CDR2 sequences are WSHSY and SAAADI. Trimming took 10 bases from V and 6 from J, leaving 19 bases between them. This CDR3 region has 15 residues. The CDR3 region is CATSKGGASNSPLHF. CDR3 DNA: TGCGCCACCTCAAAGGGGGGGGCGAGTAATTCACCCCTCCACTTT.

J is TRBJ1-2 and V is TRBV6-1; D possibly corresponds to TRBD1 (6 bases). The CDR3 is 18 residues long. V shed 2 bases and J shed 4 bases, with 23 bases lying between them. CDR1 MNHNS and CDR2 SASEGT come from the germline V gene. Here the CDR3 DNA reads TGTGCCAGCAGTGAAAACCAGGCCCAGGGAGGGGGACTCTATGGCTACACCTTC. It encodes CASSENQAQGGGLYGYTF.

V gene TRBV19 combines with J gene TRBJ1-3; D gene uncertain. CDR1 is LNHDA, CDR2 SQIVND, per germline (reference sequence). The CDR3 extends over 14 amino acids. V was clipped by 3 bases and J by 0 bases, with 6 bases between them. CDR3 region: CASSMDSSGNTIYF. Written as DNA, the CDR3 is TGTGCCAGTAGTATGGACTCCTCTGGAAACACCATATATTTT.

The V gene is TRBV20-1, the J gene TRBJ1-1; a weak D match, TRBD1 (6 bases). The CDR3 runs to 11 residues. The germline V and J ends were trimmed by 6 bases and 11 bases, with 16 bases remaining between them. CDR1 and CDR2 (germline): DFQATT, SNEGSKA (reference sequence). The CDR3 DNA is TGCAGTGCCTTCGCAGGGGCGCGGGCTTTCTTT. Translating gives CSAFAGARAFF.

The chain carries TRBV18 and TRBJ2-1; weak D call: TRBD1 (5 bases). The CDR3 has 16 amino acids. CDR1 and CDR2 (germline): KGHSH, LQKENI. The V and J ends lost 1 base and 0 bases respectively, with 10 bases between them. The CDR3 DNA reads as TGTGCCAGCTCACCACGGGTCAGGGCCTCCTACAATGAGCAGTTCTTC. Its protein product is CASSPRVRASYNEQFF.

For the CDR3, the DNA is TGTGCCAGTTCTGGACTCGGCAAAGGGGAAAAACTGTTTTTT. Translated: CASSGLGKGEKLFF. V is TRBV19 and J is TRBJ1-4, with D unclear. The CDR3 has 14 residues. V gave up 8 bases and J gave up 8 bases, with 18 bases separating them. CDR1 and CDR2 (germline): LNHDA, SQIVND (reference sequence). The full variable domain, rest sourced from reference TRBV19 and TRBJ1-4, is DGGITQSPKYLFRKEGQNVTLSCEQNLNHDAMYWYRQDPGQGLRLIYYSQIVNDFQKGDIAEGYSVSREKKESFPLTVTSAQKNPTAFYLCASSGLGKGEKLFFGSGTQLSVL.

The V call is TRBV7-2, the J call TRBJ2-5; the match to TRBD2 covers 10 bases. The V gene's germline CDR1 is SGHTA and CDR2 FQGNSA. The length of the CDR3 is 16 residues. J gave up 5 bases and V 5 bases, and 11 bases lay outside the gene matches. In nucleotides, the CDR3 is TGTGCCAGCAGCCCCGGACTAGCGGTGCCTAAGGAGACCCAGTACTTC. It encodes CASSPGLAVPKETQYF.

This chain links TRBV2 with TRBJ1-4; D unresolved. Germline V gene sequence: CDR1 SNHLY, CDR2 FYNNEI. The CDR3 is 15 residues long. The V and J ends lost 3 bases and 3 bases respectively, with 11 bases between them. CDR3 coding DNA: TGTGCCAGCAGTGATTCGGGAGGCCCTAATGAAAAACTGTTTTTT. This translates into CASSDSGGPNEKLFF.

V and J are TRBV5-6 and TRBJ2-7; D unclear. The CDR3 contains 14 residues. V shed 2 bases and J shed 0 bases, with 9 bases lying between them. Germline values: CDR1 SGHDT, CDR2 YYEEEE. In DNA form, the CDR3 reads TGTGCCAGCAGCTTAGGCGGTAGCTCCTACGAGCAGTACTTC. Its translation is CASSLGGSSYEQYF.

This clone was recorded a few times. V and J are TRBV10-1 and TRBJ2-2; 9 nucleotides align to TRBD1. The CDR3 totals 20 residues. V trimming: 2 bases; J trimming: 4 bases; junction bases outside the gene matches: 17. In germline, CDR1 is WNHNN, CDR2 SYGVQD (reference sequence). The CDR3: CASSETGKWTGDGATGELFF. DNA for the CDR3: TGCGCCAGCAGTGAGACCGGTAAATGGACAGGGGACGGCGCCACCGGGGAGCTGTTTTTT.

The genes are TRBV30 and TRBJ1-3; D remains ambiguous. This CDR3 is built from 12 residues. The germline gives CDR1 GTSNPN, CDR2 SVGIG (reference sequence). Trimming pared 0 bases from V and 6 bases from J, leaving 6 bases between. The CDR3 loop reads CAWSVRVNTIYF. The CDR3 coding sequence is TGTGCCTGGAGTGTCCGTGTAAACACCATATATTTT.

The gene calls are TRBV29-1 and TRBJ1-1; tentative D call: TRBD1 (6 bases). CDR1 is SQVTM and CDR2 is ANQGSEA in the germline V gene. V was cut by 5 bases and J by 0 bases, with 10 bases left in between. This CDR3 contains 13 residues. This CDR3 reads CSVRTALNTEAFF. The CDR3 DNA is TGCAGCGTTCGGACAGCCCTGAACACTGAAGCTTTCTTT.

The chain has TRBV27 and TRBJ1-1, with 9 positions matching TRBD1. Germline loops: CDR1 MNHEY, CDR2 SMNVEV (reference sequence). This CDR3 has 14 amino acids. J gave up 5 bases and V 6 bases, and 7 bases lay outside the gene matches. The CDR3 bases are TGTGCCAGCAGCCACAGGGGGCGCGGTACTGAAGCTTTCTTT. Translated: CASSHRGRGTEAFF.

The V and J genes are TRBV9 and TRBJ2-1; 13 nucleotides agree with TRBD2. The ends lost 0 bases at V and 9 bases at J; junction bases unmatched: 3. CDR1 and CDR2 (germline): SGDLS, YYNGEE. The CDR3 loop spans 15 amino acids. As DNA, the CDR3 is TGTGCCAGCAGCGTAGGGACTAGCGGGGGTGGTGAGCAGTTCTTC. It is translated as CASSVGTSGGGEQFF.

The rearrangement links TRBV4-1 to TRBJ1-1, with TRBD1 matching over 7 bases. Germline V gene sequence: CDR1 MGHRA, CDR2 YSYEKL. This CDR3 contains 13 residues. V lost 1 base, J lost 6 bases, and 2 bases stayed unmatched. The CDR3 nucleotides are TGCGCCAGCAGCCAAGGACAGGGATCTGAAGCTTTCTTT. Its protein product is CASSQGQGSEAFF.

The rearrangement joins TRBV5-6 to TRBJ1-1, with TRBD1 identical over 8 bases. CDR1 and CDR2 from the germline V gene are SGHDT and YYEEEE. After removal of 0 bases from V and 2 bases from J, the junction contained 6 bases not matched to a gene. The CDR3 loop spans 16 amino acids. The CDR3 loop is CASSLATGQGNTEAFF. The CDR3 region has the DNA TGTGCCAGCAGCTTGGCCACCGGACAGGGTAACACTGAAGCTTTCTTT.

The V and J genes are TRBV9 and TRBJ2-7, with a tentative D call TRBD2 (6 bases). The V gene's germline CDR1 is SGDLS and CDR2 YYNGEE. Trimming removed 4 bases at V and 2 bases at J, with 13 bases between. The CDR3 spans 14 residues. The CDR3 loop reads CASSLGDLAYEQYF. The DNA for the CDR3 is TGTGCCAGCAGCTTGGGGGACTTAGCCTACGAGCAGTACTTC.

The chain uses TRBV19 and TRBJ1-6; D remains ambiguous. Germline values: CDR1 LNHDA, CDR2 SQIVND (reference sequence). V was trimmed by 5 bases and J by 7 bases, leaving 12 bases between them. The CDR3 loop spans 14 amino acids. CDR3 sequence (DNA): TGTGCCAGTAGTCCGGACGGGGTCAATTCACCCCTCCACTTT. This gives the protein CASSPDGVNSPLHF.

The V gene is TRBV27, the J gene TRBJ2-7, with 7 bases aligning to TRBD1. Germline assignment: CDR1 MNHEY and CDR2 SMNVEV (reference sequence). The V and J ends lost 5 bases and 5 bases, in that order; junction bases with no gene match: 6. The CDR3 loop spans 13 amino acids. The CDR3 protein is CASSPNRGDEQYF. CDR3 DNA sequence: TGTGCCAGCAGTCCCAACAGGGGAGACGAGCAGTACTTC.

This clone was recorded only once. The chain joins TRBV5-1 to TRBJ2-3; 10 bases are a match to TRBD2. The germline V gene has CDR1 SGHRS and CDR2 YFSETQ. This CDR3 spans 17 amino acids. V shed 4 bases and J 3 bases; nucleotides not matched to a gene: 11. The DNA for the CDR3 is TGCGCCAGCAGCCCTACCTTAGGACTAGCGGAGACAGATACGCAGTATTTT. Its translation: CASSPTLGLAETDTQYF.

The V gene is TRBV28, the J gene TRBJ1-1; no clear D gene. V gave up 3 bases and J gave up 0 bases, with 8 bases separating them. CDR3 length: 14 amino acids. Germline values: CDR1 MDHEN, CDR2 SYDVKM. The CDR3 region has the DNA TGTGCCAGCAGTTTGTGGCAGTTGAACACTGAAGCTTTCTTT. The encoded protein is CASSLWQLNTEAFF.

CDR3 protein: CASELRAGELFF. The CDR3 nucleotides are TGTGCCAGTGAGTTGAGGGCCGGGGAGCTGTTTTTT. V usage is TRBV28 and J usage is TRBJ2-2, with a tentative D call TRBD2 (5 bases). CDR1 MDHEN and CDR2 SYDVKM come from the germline V gene. The CDR3 covers 12 residues. The V end lost 9 bases, the J end lost 6 bases, and 11 bases lay between the germline ends.

This clone has a single count. V usage is TRBV6-5 and J usage is TRBJ2-7, with 10 bases that match TRBD1. Germline V gives CDR1 MNHEY, CDR2 SVGAGI. The junction had 7 bases not matched to a gene; V was cut back by 7 bases and J by 1 base. The CDR3 is 15 amino acids. In DNA, the CDR3 is TGTGCCAGCATTCAGGGACAGGGGCAATCCTACGAGCAGTACTTC. Its protein product is CASIQGQGQSYEQYF.

This clone occurred once. The rearrangement uses TRBV30 and TRBJ2-3, with 8 nucleotides matching TRBD1. J was trimmed by 8 bases and V by 0 bases; bases with no gene match: 4. Germline loops: CDR1 GTSNPN, CDR2 SVGIG (reference sequence). This CDR3 has 13 residues. The CDR3 DNA reads TGTGCCTGGAGTGTACAGGGGGTGGCTACGCAGTATTTT. This encodes CAWSVQGVATQYF.

The genes are TRBV7-7 and TRBJ2-1; D might be TRBD2 (7 bases). The CDR3 is made up of 16 amino acids. V gave up 1 base and J gave up 4 bases, with 14 bases separating them. Germline CDR1 and CDR2: SSHAT and FNYEAQ (reference sequence). CDR3 in amino acids: CASSLVGGALYNEQFF. The CDR3, as DNA: TGTGCCAGCAGCTTAGTGGGGGGGGCCCTATACAATGAGCAGTTCTTC.

The chain has TRBV5-1 and TRBJ2-3, with TRBD1 matching over 7 bases. Looked up from germline, CDR1 is SGHRS and CDR2 is YFSETQ. The CDR3 contains 17 residues. V lost 1 base to trimming and J lost 1 base; unmatched junction nucleotides: 9. The CDR3 loop is CASSLRPRQGGTDTQYF. CDR3 coding DNA: TGCGCCAGCAGCTTGAGGCCCCGACAGGGAGGCACAGATACGCAGTATTTT. Full variable domain (remainder filled in from reference TRBV5-1 and TRBJ2-3): KAGVTQTPRYLIKTRGQQVTLSCSPISGHRSVSWYQQTPGQGLQFLFEYFSETQRNKGNFPGRFSGRQFSNSRSEMNVSTLELGDSALYLCASSLRPRQGGTDTQYFGPGTRLTVL.

This clone was observed once. This chain connects TRBV18 to TRBJ1-6; 7 nucleotides align to TRBD1. With V trimmed by 5 bases and J by 5 bases, 6 bases remained unmatched. Germline CDR1 reads KGHSH; CDR2 reads LQKENI. The CDR3 totals 15 residues. The CDR3 here is CASSSTGEDNSPLHF. CDR3 in DNA: TGTGCCAGCTCATCCACAGGGGAGGATAATTCACCCCTCCACTTT.

The chain carries TRBV5-1 and TRBJ1-2; 7 nucleotides match TRBD1. The germline V gene encodes CDR1 SGHRS and CDR2 YFSETQ. This CDR3 contains 13 residues. V dropped 2 bases and J dropped 6; count of bases not matched to a gene: 4. The CDR3 bases are TGCGCCAGCAGCTTCGCAGGGGGACATGGCTACACCTTC. Amino acids: CASSFAGGHGYTF. The full variable domain, completed using reference TRBV5-1 and TRBJ1-2, is KAGVTQTPRYLIKTRGQQVTLSCSPISGHRSVSWYQQTPGQGLQFLFEYFSETQRNKGNFPGRFSGRQFSNSRSEMNVSTLELGDSALYLCASSFAGGHGYTFGSGTRLTVV.